A selection of T cell receptor beta chains follows, all from one sample in a study of tumor-infiltrating lymphocytes in primary liver carcinoma. In TCRdb, the multiplex PCR reads were re-called with MiXCR into one record per CDR3 protein. The sample consists of roughly 80,000 distinct CDR3 sequences, 71% of them appearing once. Input material: liver tumor tissue from sampling region 4. The receptor set was obtained from a woman aged 60 to 75 with primary liver carcinoma and hepatitis B virus infection. Each CDR3 is given with its conserved first and last residue. Fields, in order: CDR3 protein, CDR3 DNA, clone size, J gene, V gene, D gene. A D gene is named only where the DNA matches it firmly. Not every row has a clone size; where given, it reads once, few, many or a size class.

cdr3_aa: CASSGSGTGDLPGNTIYF; cdr3_nt: TGTGCCAGCAGTGGATCCGGGACAGGGGATCTTCCTGGAAACACCATATATTTT; clone_size: .; j_call: TRBJ1-3; v_call: TRBV28; d_call: TRBD1
cdr3_aa: CASSQEGQPNHIEQFF; cdr3_nt: TGCGCCAGCAGCCAAGAAGGACAGCCAAACCACATTGAGCAGTTCTTC; clone_size: .; j_call: TRBJ2-1; v_call: TRBV4-1; d_call: .
cdr3_aa: CGTGGRSNQPQHF; cdr3_nt: TGCGGAACAGGGGGCAGGAGCAATCAGCCCCAGCATTTT; clone_size: .; j_call: TRBJ1-5; v_call: TRBV20-1; d_call: TRBD1
cdr3_aa: CASSDPTGELFF; cdr3_nt: TGTGCCAGCAGCGATCCCACCGGGGAGCTGTTCTTT; clone_size: .; j_call: TRBJ2-2; v_call: TRBV6-2/TRBV6-3; d_call: .
cdr3_aa: CVNSPGSRYREQFF; cdr3_nt: TGTGTCAACAGTCCGGGCTCGAGGTATAGGGAACAGTTCTTC; clone_size: .; j_call: TRBJ2-1; v_call: TRBV11-2; d_call: .
cdr3_aa: CAISPGVVGVQETQYF; cdr3_nt: TGTGCCATCAGCCCCGGGGTAGTGGGAGTTCAAGAGACCCAGTACTTC; clone_size: .; j_call: TRBJ2-5; v_call: TRBV5-4; d_call: .
cdr3_aa: CAISESNTGSGSPHRF; cdr3_nt: TGTGCCATCAGTGAGTCCAACACAGGGTCGGGCTCACCCCACCGCTTT; clone_size: .; j_call: TRBJ1-6; v_call: TRBV10-3; d_call: .
cdr3_aa: CASSLDFSNEQYF; cdr3_nt: TGCGCCAGCAGCTTGGACTTCTCCAACGAGCAGTACTTC; clone_size: many; j_call: TRBJ2-7; v_call: TRBV5-1; d_call: .
cdr3_aa: CASRERTSGDSTDTQYF; cdr3_nt: TGTGCCAGCAGGGAACGTACTAGCGGAGACAGCACAGATACGCAGTATTTT; clone_size: many; j_call: TRBJ2-3; v_call: TRBV6-1; d_call: TRBD2
cdr3_aa: CASAGVAGGPFGNEQFF; cdr3_nt: TGTGCCAGCGCAGGGGTAGCGGGAGGGCCGTTTGGCAATGAGCAGTTCTTC; clone_size: .; j_call: TRBJ2-1; v_call: TRBV7-3; d_call: TRBD2
cdr3_aa: CASRRQATSYKQYF; cdr3_nt: TGTGCCAGTAGAAGACAGGCCACCTCCTACAAGCAGTACTTC; clone_size: .; j_call: TRBJ2-7; v_call: TRBV28; d_call: .
cdr3_aa: CAISLGFDGLSYNEQFF; cdr3_nt: TGTGCCATCAGCTTAGGGTTCGACGGGCTTTCCTACAACGAGCAGTTCTTC; clone_size: .; j_call: TRBJ2-1; v_call: TRBV11-3; d_call: .
cdr3_aa: CANSLWDGSYEQYF; cdr3_nt: TGTGCCAACAGTCTCTGGGACGGGAGTTACGAGCAGTACTTC; clone_size: .; j_call: TRBJ2-7; v_call: TRBV28; d_call: .
cdr3_aa: CASRKQGSTGELFF; cdr3_nt: TGTGCCAGCAGAAAACAAGGGAGCACCGGGGAGCTGTTTTTT; clone_size: .; j_call: TRBJ2-2; v_call: TRBV12-3/TRBV12-4; d_call: .
cdr3_aa: CNVRVGSETFF; cdr3_nt: TGCAACGTTCGTGTGGGCTCTGAAACTTTCTTT; clone_size: .; j_call: TRBJ1-1; v_call: TRBV29-1; d_call: .
cdr3_aa: CASRDRGLYSNQPQHF; cdr3_nt: TGTGCCAGCAGGGACAGGGGCCTCTATAGCAATCAGCCCCAGCATTTT; clone_size: many; j_call: TRBJ1-5; v_call: TRBV6-1; d_call: TRBD1
cdr3_aa: CASGTLAQETQYF; cdr3_nt: TGTGCCAGCGGGACGCTTGCGCAAGAGACCCAGTACTTC; clone_size: .; j_call: TRBJ2-5; v_call: TRBV12-3/TRBV12-4; d_call: .
cdr3_aa: CASSPTSGRTAEQFF; cdr3_nt: TGTGCCAGCAGTCCAACTAGTGGGAGGACCGCTGAGCAGTTCTTC; clone_size: .; j_call: TRBJ2-1; v_call: TRBV6-2/TRBV6-3; d_call: .
cdr3_aa: CASGWPCGYTF; cdr3_nt: TGTGCCAGCGGGTGGCCCTGTGGCTACACCTTC; clone_size: .; j_call: TRBJ1-2; v_call: TRBV6-1; d_call: .
cdr3_aa: CASSSRGTFGTQFF; cdr3_nt: TGTGCCAGCAGTTCCAGGGGGACCTTCGGGACCCAGTTCTTC; clone_size: .; j_call: TRBJ2-1; v_call: TRBV28; d_call: TRBD1
cdr3_aa: CASSLGPGASYKQYF; cdr3_nt: TGTGCCAGCAGCTTAGGGCCGGGGGCTTCCTACAAGCAGTATTTC; clone_size: .; j_call: TRBJ2-7; v_call: TRBV11-2; d_call: .
cdr3_aa: CASSSGTGGYTF; cdr3_nt: TGCGCCAGCAGCTCCGGGACAGGTGGCTACACCTTC; clone_size: many; j_call: TRBJ1-2; v_call: TRBV5-1; d_call: TRBD1
cdr3_aa: CASSPETSGMKTQYF; cdr3_nt: TGTGCCAGTAGCCCGGAGACTAGCGGGATGAAGACCCAGTACTTC; clone_size: .; j_call: TRBJ2-5; v_call: TRBV11-3; d_call: TRBD2
cdr3_aa: CASSQGGGVREQFF; cdr3_nt: TGTGCCAGCAGCCAAGGTGGTGGGGTTAGGGAGCAGTTCTTC; clone_size: few; j_call: TRBJ2-1; v_call: TRBV14; d_call: .
cdr3_aa: CAIETWGSKASGYGYTF; cdr3_nt: TGTGCCATCGAAACATGGGGGAGTAAGGCATCGGGGTATGGCTACACCTTC; clone_size: .; j_call: TRBJ1-2; v_call: TRBV6-5; d_call: .
cdr3_aa: CASGSCPDRGAYSGNAIYF; cdr3_nt: TGTGCCAGCGGCTCATGCCCGGACAGGGGAGCGTACTCTGGAAACGCCATATATTTT; clone_size: .; j_call: TRBJ1-3; v_call: TRBV11-3; d_call: TRBD1
cdr3_aa: CSVTIGGHGSPLHF; cdr3_nt: TGCAGCGTGACGATCGGGGGCCATGGATCACCCCTCCACTTT; clone_size: .; j_call: TRBJ1-6; v_call: TRBV29-1; d_call: .
cdr3_aa: CSAEGWDGYTF; cdr3_nt: TGCAGCGCTGAGGGGTGGGATGGCTACACCTTC; clone_size: many; j_call: TRBJ1-2; v_call: TRBV29-1; d_call: .
cdr3_aa: CASSLGTGGDTQYF; cdr3_nt: TGTGCCAGCAGCTTGGGGACAGGGGGCGATACGCAGTATTTT; clone_size: medium-sized; j_call: TRBJ2-3; v_call: TRBV11-2; d_call: TRBD1
cdr3_aa: CASSRTLVLPLHF; cdr3_nt: TGTGCCAGCAGCCGGACACTGGTCTTACCCCTTCACTTT; clone_size: .; j_call: TRBJ1-6; v_call: TRBV11-1; d_call: .
cdr3_aa: CANSLGGSQNTEAFF; cdr3_nt: TGTGCCAACAGCTTAGGGGGGTCACAGAACACCGAAGCTTTCTTT; clone_size: .; j_call: TRBJ1-1; v_call: TRBV7-9; d_call: .
cdr3_aa: CVSSEISGGRETQYF; cdr3_nt: TGTGTCAGCAGTGAAATTAGCGGGGGGCGAGAGACCCAGTACTTC; clone_size: .; j_call: TRBJ2-5; v_call: TRBV6-1; d_call: TRBD2
cdr3_aa: CASSQPGRTQYF; cdr3_nt: TGTGCCAGCAGCCAACCGGGTAGGACGCAGTATTTT; clone_size: many; j_call: TRBJ2-3; v_call: TRBV14; d_call: .
cdr3_aa: CASSLSRTNTEAFF; cdr3_nt: TGTGCCAGCAGCTTATCCCGGACTAACACTGAAGCTTTCTTT; clone_size: many; j_call: TRBJ1-1; v_call: TRBV11-2; d_call: .
cdr3_aa: CASSRQINQLQHF; cdr3_nt: TGTGCCAGCAGTCGACAGATTAATCAGCTCCAGCATTTT; clone_size: .; j_call: TRBJ1-5; v_call: TRBV6-5; d_call: .
cdr3_aa: CANSSLSGSSHEQYF; cdr3_nt: TGTGCCAACAGCTCGCTTTCAGGGAGCTCCCACGAGCAGTACTTC; clone_size: .; j_call: TRBJ2-7; v_call: TRBV5-4; d_call: .
cdr3_aa: CAISDRGRTDTQYF; cdr3_nt: TGTGCTATCAGTGACAGGGGCAGGACAGATACGCAGTATTTT; clone_size: .; j_call: TRBJ2-3; v_call: TRBV6-1; d_call: TRBD1
cdr3_aa: CANSLGLAGPGELFF; cdr3_nt: TGTGCCAACAGCTTAGGGCTGGCAGGACCCGGGGAGCTGTTTTTT; clone_size: .; j_call: TRBJ2-2; v_call: TRBV11-2; d_call: .
cdr3_aa: CASSLKGSGSYEQYF; cdr3_nt: TGTGCCAGCAGCTTGAAGGGTAGCGGCTCCTACGAGCAGTACTTC; clone_size: many; j_call: TRBJ2-7; v_call: TRBV5-6; d_call: .
cdr3_aa: CSATGHAYEQYF; cdr3_nt: TGCAGTGCTACCGGACACGCCTACGAGCAGTACTTC; clone_size: many; j_call: TRBJ2-7; v_call: TRBV20-1; d_call: .
cdr3_aa: CVSSHRTAGLREQYF; cdr3_nt: TGCGTCAGCAGCCATCGGACAGCAGGACTACGCGAGCAGTACTTC; clone_size: .; j_call: TRBJ2-7; v_call: TRBV11-1; d_call: .
cdr3_aa: CSSSLTGRQMASYEQYF; cdr3_nt: TGTTCCAGCAGCCTCACGGGGCGACAAATGGCCTCCTACGAGCAGTACTTC; clone_size: .; j_call: TRBJ2-7; v_call: TRBV7-9; d_call: .
cdr3_aa: CASSFGTGNGEIQYF; cdr3_nt: TGTGCCAGCAGCTTCGGGACCGGGAATGGAGAGATCCAGTACTTC; clone_size: .; j_call: TRBJ2-5; v_call: TRBV5-5; d_call: .
cdr3_aa: CAWSGTEGYSPFHF; cdr3_nt: TGTGCCTGGAGTGGGACAGAAGGTTATTCACCCTTCCACTTT; clone_size: .; j_call: TRBJ1-6; v_call: TRBV30; d_call: .
cdr3_aa: CANSTRLVGNYEQYF; cdr3_nt: TGTGCCAACAGTACAAGACTAGTGGGTAACTACGAGCAGTACTTC; clone_size: .; j_call: TRBJ2-7; v_call: TRBV28; d_call: .
cdr3_aa: CASGSVLGGSAKNIQYF; cdr3_nt: TGTGCTAGTGGTTCGGTACTGGGGGGCTCGGCCAAAAACATTCAATACTTC; clone_size: .; j_call: TRBJ2-4; v_call: TRBV12-5; d_call: .
cdr3_aa: CASGLAYRGGNQPQQF; cdr3_nt: TGTGCCAGCGGCTTAGCGTACAGGGGAGGCAATCAGCCCCAGCAATTT; clone_size: .; j_call: TRBJ1-5; v_call: TRBV7-8; d_call: TRBD1
cdr3_aa: CSVDESAGGHANYSYTF; cdr3_nt: TGCAGCGTTGACGAATCTGCAGGGGGCCACGCTAACTATAGCTACACCTTC; clone_size: few; j_call: TRBJ1-2; v_call: TRBV29-1; d_call: TRBD1
cdr3_aa: CASGPLSEQYF; cdr3_nt: TGTGCCAGCGGCCCCCTCTCAGAGCAGTACTTC; clone_size: .; j_call: TRBJ2-7; v_call: TRBV7-9; d_call: .
cdr3_aa: CASSLMRGGTDMQYF; cdr3_nt: TGTGCCAGCAGTTTAATGCGTGGGGGCACAGATATGCAGTATTTT; clone_size: .; j_call: TRBJ2-3; v_call: TRBV11-2; d_call: .
cdr3_aa: CASSLRSRGDTEAFF; cdr3_nt: TGTGCCAGCAGCCTGCGGTCCAGGGGGGACACTGAGGCTTTCTTT; clone_size: .; j_call: TRBJ1-1; v_call: TRBV4-2; d_call: TRBD1
cdr3_aa: CASSSGGAKNIQYF; cdr3_nt: TGTGCCAGCAGCTCGGGAGGGGCCAAAAACATTCAGTACTTC; clone_size: medium-sized; j_call: TRBJ2-4; v_call: TRBV7-9; d_call: TRBD2
cdr3_aa: CARSVKGIPGRPPRANTGELFF; cdr3_nt: TGTGCCCGGAGTGTAAAAGGGATCCCGGGACGTCCTCCTAGGGCGAACACCGGGGAGCTGTTTTTT; clone_size: .; j_call: TRBJ2-2; v_call: TRBV30; d_call: .
cdr3_aa: CSAGGTGDELSYNSPLHF; cdr3_nt: TGCAGTGCTGGTGGGACGGGGGACGAGCTCTCCTATAATTCACCCCTCCACTTT; clone_size: .; j_call: TRBJ1-6; v_call: TRBV20-1; d_call: .
cdr3_aa: CSARDTGGDNSPLHF; cdr3_nt: TGCAGTGCTAGAGATACAGGGGGCGATAATTCACCCCTCCACTTT; clone_size: .; j_call: TRBJ1-6; v_call: TRBV20-1; d_call: TRBD1
cdr3_aa: CARSPRQGLTGELLF; cdr3_nt: TGTGCCAGGAGCCCCCGACAGGGCCTCACCGGGGAGCTGCTTTTT; clone_size: once; j_call: TRBJ2-2; v_call: TRBV12-3/TRBV12-4; d_call: TRBD1